Presented here are 28 T cell receptor beta chains from one specimen sequenced in a study of memory CD4+ T cells and cytomegalovirus serostatus. Data came from immunoSEQ multiplex PCR; TCRdb stores just in-frame clones and leaves some out. The sample contains under 55,000 clones, 78% of which appear only once. The sort gate was single viable CD3+CD4+CD8-CD45RO+ cells for memory CD4+ T cells. Sequenced material: memory CD4+ T cells from blood. These receptors were taken from an adult in good health and CMV-seronegative.

This chain links TRBV28 with TRBJ2-7; D possibly corresponds to TRBD2 (6 bases). Between the trimmed V and J ends, which lost 6 bases and 3 bases, there was a span of 21 bases. In germline, CDR1 is MDHEN, CDR2 SYDVKM. The CDR3 sequence is 16 residues long. In nucleotides, the CDR3 is TGTGCCAGCAGCCCGACCTGGGGGGTGGTGGTCTACGAGCAGTACTTC. Encoded protein: CASSPTWGVVVYEQYF.

V is TRBV5-4 and J is TRBJ2-1; 7 nucleotides align to TRBD2. The CDR3 totals 15 residues. Germline CDR1 SGHNT, CDR2 YYREEE (reference sequence). The V gene end was trimmed by 0 bases and the J gene end by 7 bases; junction bases not matched to a gene: 7. CDR3 nucleotides: TGTGCCAGCAGCTTGGGTGGGACTACAGGAAATGAGCAGTTCTTC. Translated, it gives CASSLGGTTGNEQFF. The whole variable domain, filled in from reference TRBV5-4 and TRBJ2-1, reads ETGVTQSPTHLIKTRGQQVTLRCSSQSGHNTVSWYQQALGQGPQFIFQYYREEENGRGNFPPRFSGLQFPNYSSELNVNALELDDSALYLCASSLGGTTGNEQFFGPGTRLTVL.

The gene calls are TRBV9 and TRBJ1-1; no clear D. This CDR3 contains 15 residues. V dropped 3 bases and J dropped 1 base, with 13 bases sitting between them. Germline assignment: CDR1 SGDLS and CDR2 YYNGEE. CDR3 DNA sequence: TGTGCCAGCAGCGAGGCCCCCGGCCAGAACACTGAAGCTTTCTTT. Translating it yields CASSEAPGQNTEAFF.

This chain connects TRBV5-5 to TRBJ1-5; no definite D call. CDR1 and CDR2 from the germline V gene are SGHKS and YYEKEE (reference sequence). The CDR3 consists of 15 residues. V lost 4 bases to trimming and J lost 3 bases, with 14 bases between them. The CDR3 sequence: CASSAASSDNQPQHF. CDR3 DNA sequence: TGTGCCAGCAGCGCCGCCTCAAGTGACAATCAGCCCCAGCATTTT.

The rearrangement links TRBV30 to TRBJ1-1, with D tentatively TRBD1 (6 bases). The germline V gene has CDR1 GTSNPN and CDR2 SVGIG (reference sequence). This CDR3 region has 13 residues. With 0 bases removed from V and 2 bases from J, the gap between germline ends came to 7 bases. The CDR3, as DNA: TGTGCCTGGAGTGTAGGGGGAAACACTGAAGCTTTCTTT. It is translated as CAWSVGGNTEAFF.

This chain uses TRBV29-1 with TRBJ2-5, with TRBD2 identical over 12 bases. The V gene's germline CDR1 is SQVTM and CDR2 ANQGSEA. The CDR3 has 14 residues. After removal of 4 bases from V and 4 bases from J, the junction contained 4 bases not matched to a gene. The CDR3 reads CSVATSGSGETQYF. CDR3 bases: TGCAGCGTTGCGACTAGCGGGAGTGGAGAGACCCAGTACTTC.

The chain uses TRBV28 and TRBJ2-1; TRBD2 matches at 8 bases. CDR3 length equals 17 residues. The germline V gene encodes CDR1 MDHEN and CDR2 SYDVKM. V shed 4 bases, J shed 1 base, and the junction held 9 bases outside the gene matches. The CDR3 DNA reads TGTGCCAGCAGTTCCTTAGCGGGGATGTCGTCCTACAATGAGCAGTTCTTC. Translation gives CASSSLAGMSSYNEQFF. The full variable domain, completed using reference TRBV28 and TRBJ2-1, is DVKVTQSSRYLVKRTGEKVFLECVQDMDHENMFWYRQDPGLGLRLIYFSYDVKMKEKGDIPEGYSVSREKKERFSLILESASTNQTSMYLCASSSLAGMSSYNEQFFGPGTRLTVL.

This chain uses TRBV4-1 with TRBJ1-5; D not certain. V lost 1 base, J lost 5 bases, and 3 bases lay in between. The CDR3 has 12 amino acids. Per germline, CDR1 MGHRA and CDR2 YSYEKL. In DNA, the CDR3 is TGCGCCAGCAGCCAAGCGGATCAGCCCCAGCATTTT. Translation gives CASSQADQPQHF.

This chain uses TRBV19 with TRBJ2-2; D is unclear. This CDR3 has 14 amino acids. V was trimmed by 5 bases and J by 5 bases, leaving 12 bases between them. The germline V gene has CDR1 LNHDA and CDR2 SQIVND (reference sequence). The CDR3 loop is CASSPRSRTGELFF. The CDR3 DNA reads TGTGCCAGTAGTCCCCGGTCCCGAACCGGGGAGCTGTTTTTT.

This clone has just one count. This chain joins TRBV19 and TRBJ1-2; possibly TRBD1 for D (6 bases). CDR3 length: 14 amino acids. Between the trimmed V and J ends, which lost 3 bases and 4 bases, there was a span of 12 bases. Germline CDR1 LNHDA, CDR2 SQIVND (reference sequence). CDR3 in DNA: TGTGCCAGTAGTATTACAGGGACAACCTATGGCTACACCTTC. It yields the protein CASSITGTTYGYTF.

The chain combines TRBV27 with TRBJ2-5, with D uncertain. Germline V CDR1 and CDR2: MNHEY, SMNVEV (reference sequence). V lost 5 bases to trimming and J lost 7 bases, with 14 bases between them. This CDR3 contains 13 residues. This chain's CDR3 is CASSEDTFGTQYF. CDR3 nucleotides: TGTGCCAGCAGTGAAGACACCTTCGGGACCCAGTACTTC.

The chain recombines TRBV28 with TRBJ2-4; 7 nucleotides agree with TRBD1. The trim removed 6 bases at V and 0 bases at J, leaving 14 bases unmatched. This CDR3 spans 18 amino acids. The V gene's germline CDR1 is MDHEN and CDR2 SYDVKM. The CDR3 here is CASRSTGVTLIAKNIQYF. The CDR3 region has the DNA TGTGCCAGCAGGTCTACAGGGGTCACGTTGATAGCCAAAAACATTCAGTACTTC.

The genes are TRBV10-3 and TRBJ2-7, with TRBD1 identical over 8 bases. Germline CDR1 ENHRY, CDR2 SYGVKD. The J segment lost 5 bases and the V segment lost 3 bases, leaving 3 bases of the junction unmatched. This CDR3 is 13 amino acids long. The CDR3 nucleotides read TGTGCCATCAGTGATCCGACAGGGGACGAGCAGTACTTC. It translates to CAISDPTGDEQYF.

Remarks on this clone: Germline and junction disagree at one end, which may indicate a read error. V gene TRBV2 combines with J gene TRBJ2-2; D possibly uses TRBD1 or TRBD2 (6 bases each). The CDR3 has 16 residues. CDR1 and CDR2 from the germline V gene are SNHLY and FYNNEI. The CDR3 region has the DNA TGTGCCCGCAGGGGACTGGGGGGATCGGGGACCGGGGAGCTGTTTTTT. Amino acid sequence: CARRGLGGSGTGELFF.

The rearrangement links TRBV5-1 to TRBJ2-7; 10 bases agree with TRBD2. Germline trimming cut 4 bases from V and 7 bases from J; bases unmatched to any gene: 14. The CDR3 totals 16 residues. CDR1 SGHRS and CDR2 YFSETQ come from the germline V gene. CDR3 DNA sequence: TGCGCCAGCAGCACCGCGGGAGCGGGAGGGCCGAAGGAGCAGTACTTC. Translated, it gives CASSTAGAGGPKEQYF.

This clone was seen just once. One junction end does not reproduce the germline sequence, and a read error may be involved. This chain links TRBV7-7 with TRBJ2-1, with 9 bases identical to TRBD1. CDR1 and CDR2 from the germline V gene are SSHAT and FNYEAQ (reference sequence). This CDR3 comprises 13 residues. In nucleotides, the CDR3 is TGTGCTAGCAGCTTAGGACAGGGGACTGAGCAGTTCTTC. This sequence encodes CASSLGQGTEQFF.

This chain uses TRBV29-1 with TRBJ2-3; D is perhaps TRBD1 or TRBD2 (5 bases each). This CDR3 has 14 residues. The germline CDR1 and CDR2 sequences are SQVTM and ANQGSEA. The ends were cut back, 7 bases at V and 2 bases at J, with 16 bases in the middle. CDR3 amino acids: CSASGGPNTDTQYF. CDR3 sequence (DNA): TGCAGCGCAAGTGGGGGACCCAACACAGATACGCAGTATTTT.

The V gene is TRBV7-9, the J gene TRBJ2-7; D gene unclear. Germline-derived CDR1 and CDR2 are SEHNR and FQNEAQ (reference sequence). With 5 bases removed from V and 2 bases from J, the gap between germline ends came to 7 bases. The CDR3 totals 12 residues. The CDR3 here is CASSLTTYEQYF. CDR3 nucleotide sequence: TGTGCCAGCAGCCTAACTACCTACGAGCAGTACTTC.

V is TRBV19 and J is TRBJ2-7; TRBD2 might be the D (6 bases). This CDR3 region has 14 residues. Germline V gene sequence: CDR1 LNHDA, CDR2 SQIVND (reference sequence). Deletions cut 4 bases from V and 3 bases from J, with 13 bases between. The CDR3 spells CASSKGTQNYEQYF. The DNA of the CDR3 is TGTGCCAGTAGTAAAGGGACTCAAAACTACGAGCAGTACTTC.

The chain combines TRBV11-2 with TRBJ2-2; TRBD2 might be the D (6 bases). The CDR3 covers 16 residues. CDR1 is SGHAT, CDR2 FQNNGV, per germline. V was trimmed by 1 base and J by 4 bases, leaving 13 bases between them. In nucleotides, the CDR3 is TGTGCCAGCAGCTTAGTCTCCGGGAGCGGCACCGGGGAGCTGTTTTTT. As protein: CASSLVSGSGTGELFF.

This chain uses TRBV5-1 with TRBJ2-1; 14 bases map to TRBD2. J was trimmed by 15 bases and V by 0 bases; bases with no gene match: 5. The length of the CDR3 is 14 residues. Germline assignment: CDR1 SGHRS and CDR2 YFSETQ. CDR3 in amino acids: CASSLETSGRALFF. The CDR3 region has the DNA TGCGCCAGCAGCTTGGAGACTAGCGGGAGGGCGTTGTTCTTC. The full variable domain, completed using reference TRBV5-1 and TRBJ2-1, is KAGVTQTPRYLIKTRGQQVTLSCSPISGHRSVSWYQQTPGQGLQFLFEYFSETQRNKGNFPGRFSGRQFSNSRSEMNVSTLELGDSALYLCASSLETSGRALFFGPGTRLTVL.

J is TRBJ2-2 and V is TRBV5-1, with 7 nucleotides matching TRBD1. The length of the CDR3 is 16 residues. The germline gives CDR1 SGHRS, CDR2 YFSETQ. V was clipped by 5 bases and J by 7 bases; unmatched bases: 14. The CDR3 sequence is CASRTGQDTENGELFF. In nucleotides, the CDR3 is TGCGCCAGCAGAACCGGACAGGATACCGAAAACGGGGAGCTGTTTTTT.

This chain's CDR3 is CASTGQKRDTQYF. In nucleotides, the CDR3 is TGTGCCAGTACCGGACAGAAAAGAGATACGCAGTATTTT. The chain links TRBV19 to TRBJ2-3; weak D call: TRBD1 (6 bases). From germline, CDR1 is LNHDA and CDR2 SQIVND (reference sequence). This CDR3 has 13 residues. Trimming removed 7 bases at V and 5 bases at J, with 13 bases between.

The chain joins TRBV29-1 to TRBJ1-2; no definite D call. Deletions cut 4 bases from V and 2 bases from J, with 17 bases between. CDR1 is SQVTM and CDR2 is ANQGSEA in the germline V gene. This CDR3 comprises 15 residues. In DNA, the CDR3 is TGCAGCGTTGCCCCGTCCGGGAGGGTGAACTATGGCTACACCTTC. Translation: CSVAPSGRVNYGYTF.

The gene calls are TRBV7-9 and TRBJ2-5, with D maybe TRBD1 (5 bases). The CDR3 has 12 amino acids. Trimming took 1 base from V and 6 from J, leaving 6 bases between them. Per germline, CDR1 SEHNR and CDR2 FQNEAQ (reference sequence). The CDR3 reads CASSLVGQTQYF. The DNA for the CDR3 is TGTGCCAGCAGCTTAGTGGGGCAGACCCAGTACTTC.

This clone was picked up a small number of times. The chain combines TRBV11-2 with TRBJ2-1, with 7 bases aligning to TRBD2. Per germline, CDR1 SGHAT and CDR2 FQNNGV. V lost 7 bases, J lost 8 bases, and 17 bases stayed unmatched. CDR3 length: 16 amino acids. CDR3 protein: CASIPGRAGEVDEQFF. CDR3 sequence (DNA): TGTGCCAGCATCCCAGGGAGGGCGGGAGAGGTCGATGAGCAGTTCTTC.

This clone showed up just a few times. As DNA, the CDR3 is TGTGCCAGCAGTAGGAGCAGGGGCAATGAGCAGTTCTTC. Protein product: CASSRSRGNEQFF. The chain carries TRBV6-6 and TRBJ2-1, with D tentatively TRBD1 (6 bases). The length of the CDR3 is 13 residues. CDR1 and CDR2 (germline): MNHNY, SVGAGI (reference sequence). V shed 5 bases and J shed 6 bases, with 11 bases lying between them.

J is TRBJ1-1 and V is TRBV5-4, with D maybe TRBD1 (6 bases). The V gene lost 2 bases and the J gene lost 3 bases, with 8 bases spanning the gap. The CDR3 sequence is 13 residues long. CDR1 is SGHNT and CDR2 is YYREEE in the germline V gene (reference sequence). This CDR3 reads CASSFSGDTEAFF. The DNA for the CDR3 is TGTGCCAGCAGCTTTTCAGGGGACACTGAAGCTTTCTTT.